The entry below describes one T cell receptor (beta chain). Its antigen remains unidentified. From germline, CDR1 is SNHLY and CDR2 FYNNEI. The CDR3 runs 14 residues. V lost 5 bases to trimming and J lost 1 base, with 11 bases between them. Repertoires were generated with immunoSEQ multiplex PCR, while TCRdb's copy carries only in-frame clones and drops some. This sample yields about 75,000 clones, of which over 85% are seen a single time; 0.3% to 0.4% belongs to the top ten. The sample comes from a study of OX40 agonist ivuxolimab in advanced cancers. General observations from the study: Low clonal expansion, among the lowest seen, marked partial responders at 0.1-3.0 mg/kg.

The cohort excluded patients with autoimmune disease history or systemic immunosuppression. The chain links TRBV2 to TRBJ1-1; no firm D call. The sequences come from CD4+ or CD8+ T cells sorted from blood, collected in a trial of the OX40 agonist ivuxolimab. The sequence came from an adult with an advanced solid tumor such as melanoma, head and neck, liver or kidney cancer. CDR3 nucleotide sequence: TGTGCCAGCAGTCTGGACGGCCGGAACACTGAAGCTTTCTTT. The encoded protein is CASSLDGRNTEAFF.